These T cell receptor beta chains were read from a single sample in a study of blood T cell repertoires in COVID-19. The data were produced by immunoSEQ multiplex PCR, yet TCRdb's version contains in-frame clones alone and is incomplete. Of 150,000 to 200,000 clones in the sample, 70% to 85% were seen once. Sequenced material: peripheral blood. The receptors shown here come from a man aged 60 to 75 who had recovered from COVID-19. Each CDR3 is given with its conserved first and last residue. D genes are given only for firm matches. For some rows the clone size is stated as once, few or many, or as a class when expanded; others skip it.

TRBJ2-5 - TRBV5-6 TRBD2 CASSLVGSGGQETQYF TGTGCCAGCAGCTTGGTTGGTAGCGGGGGGCAAGAGACCCAGTACTTC
TRBJ2-2 - TRBV4-1 - CASSQAQGLGTGELFF TGCGCCAGCAGCCAAGCGCAGGGTTTAGGCACCGGGGAGCTGTTTTTT
TRBJ2-5 - TRBV5-1 TRBD1 CASSPTGTGTGETQYF TGCGCCAGCAGCCCGACAGGGACAGGGACGGGGGAGACCCAGTACTTC
TRBJ1-1 few TRBV19 TRBD1 CASSARQGRTEAFF TGTGCCAGTAGTGCACGACAGGGGAGGACTGAAGCTTTCTTT
TRBJ2-7 - TRBV7-2 TRBD1 CASSSARGTYEQYF TGTGCCAGCAGCTCAGCCAGGGGGACCTACGAGCAGTACTTC
TRBJ2-7 - TRBV6-4 TRBD1 CASSLRTGGGYEQYF TGTGCCAGCAGCTTACGGACAGGGGGAGGCTACGAGCAGTACTTC
TRBJ1-6 - TRBV2 - CASSELLGGNNSPLHF TGTGCCAGCAGTGAACTACTAGGGGGTAATAATTCACCCCTCCACTTT
TRBJ2-1 - TRBV19 TRBD1 CASKELGTGSYNEQFF TGTGCCAGTAAGGAACTTGGGACAGGCTCCTACAATGAGCAGTTCTTC
TRBJ2-7 - TRBV27 TRBD1 CASSIQTGGYEQYF TGTGCCAGCAGTATCCAGACAGGGGGCTACGAGCAGTACTTC
TRBJ2-3 - TRBV9 - CASSVAQGPGTDTQYF TGTGCCAGCAGCGTAGCTCAGGGGCCGGGGACAGATACGCAGTATTTT
TRBJ1-3 - TRBV13 - CASSLGRRGHSGNTIYF TGTGCCAGCAGCTTAGGCCGAAGGGGCCACTCTGGAAACACCATATATTTT
TRBJ1-2 - TRBV5-4 - CASSPPRQVLYGYTF TGTGCCAGCAGCCCCCCCCGACAGGTTCTCTATGGCTACACCTTC
TRBJ1-1 - TRBV4-1 - CASSQEGARWTEAFF TGCGCCAGCAGCCAAGAGGGGGCGAGGTGGACTGAAGCTTTCTTT
TRBJ2-2 - TRBV9 TRBD1 CASSPRRQGSNTGELFF TGTGCCAGCAGCCCCCGCCGACAGGGATCGAACACCGGGGAGCTGTTTTTT
TRBJ2-7 - TRBV18 TRBD1 CASSPPRGTGGETSEQYF TGTGCCAGCTCACCACCGCGGGGTACAGGGGGCGAGACCAGCGAGCAGTACTTC
TRBJ2-3 - TRBV6-1 TRBD1 CASSEELGQVRWTQYF TGTGCCAGCAGTGAAGAACTTGGACAGGTGAGGTGGACGCAGTATTTT
TRBJ2-5 once TRBV19 - CASSTTGETQYF TGTGCCAGTAGTACCACAGGGGAGACCCAGTACTTC
TRBJ2-3 - TRBV19 TRBD1 CASSRRQGQSTDTQYF TGTGCCAGTAGTCGGAGACAGGGCCAGAGCACAGATACGCAGTATTTT
TRBJ2-7 - TRBV6-5 - CASSPTGTYEQYF TGTGCCAGCAGTCCGACAGGTACCTACGAGCAGTACTTC
TRBJ2-5 - TRBV7-9 - CASSWLQQETQYF TGTGCCAGCAGCTGGTTGCAGCAAGAGACCCAGTACTTC
TRBJ1-2 once TRBV30 - CAWESGYHGYTF TGTGCCTGGGAATCAGGGTATCATGGCTACACCTTC
TRBJ2-3 - TRBV5-1 TRBD1 CASSYGTGGDTQYF TGCGCCAGCAGCTATGGGACAGGAGGGGATACGCAGTATTTT
TRBJ1-5 - TRBV19 - CASTRGQMHQPQHF TGTGCCAGTACTAGAGGACAGATGCATCAGCCCCAGCATTTT
TRBJ2-7 - TRBV7-9 - CASSLWDKGEQYF TGTGCCAGCAGCCTCTGGGATAAGGGGGAGCAGTACTTC
TRBJ1-2 - TRBV14 - CASSQALYGYTF TGTGCCAGCAGCCAAGCCCTGTATGGCTACACCTTC
TRBJ2-3 few TRBV6-2/TRBV6-3 - CASSYSSSADTQYF TGTGCCAGCAGTTATTCGAGTTCCGCAGATACGCAGTATTTT
TRBJ1-2 - TRBV6-5 TRBD1 CASTPGDRGPDGYTF TGTGCCAGCACCCCGGGGGACAGGGGTCCCGATGGCTACACCTTC
TRBJ2-5 - TRBV30 - CALLLGITQYF TGTGCCTTGCTACTTGGTATCACCCAGTACTTC
TRBJ1-2 - TRBV6-5 - CASSTGTQNYGYTF TGTGCCAGCAGCACCGGGACACAGAACTATGGCTACACCTTC
TRBJ2-5 few TRBV14 TRBD1 CASSPWFSGQKETQYF TGTGCCAGCAGCCCTTGGTTCTCGGGACAGAAAGAGACCCAGTACTTC
TRBJ1-6 - TRBV4-3 - CASSQDWGTVDSPLHF TGCGCCAGCAGCCAAGATTGGGGCACGGTTGATTCACCCCTCCACTTT
TRBJ1-4 - TRBV5-6 - CASSLGGRNEKLFF TGTGCCAGCTCTTTGGGGGGTCGTAATGAAAAACTGTTTTTT
TRBJ1-1 - TRBV10-3 - CAISESLIRGGEAFF TGTGCCATCAGTGAGTCACTCATAAGGGGGGGTGAAGCTTTCTTT
TRBJ1-1 - TRBV7-2 TRBD1 CASSPPHRGNTEAFF TGTGCCAGCAGCCCACCGCACAGGGGGAACACTGAAGCTTTCTTT
TRBJ1-2 few TRBV5-1 - CASSFQGNYGYTF TGCGCCAGCAGCTTCCAGGGGAACTATGGCTACACCTTC
TRBJ1-2 few TRBV14 - CASSQTWQANYGYTF TGTGCCAGCAGCCAAACTTGGCAGGCTAACTATGGCTACACCTTC
TRBJ1-2 - TRBV20-1 TRBD1 CSARQGYGYTF TGCAGTGCCCGACAGGGCTATGGCTACACCTTC
TRBJ2-7 - TRBV11-2 TRBD1 CASSLGWQGAWEQYF TGTGCCAGCAGCTTAGGCTGGCAGGGGGCTTGGGAGCAGTACTTC
TRBJ2-3 - TRBV7-3 TRBD2 CASSLQAGEAGNRDTQYF TGTGCCAGCAGCTTACAAGCGGGGGAGGCCGGGAACCGAGATACGCAGTATTTT
TRBJ2-7 - TRBV29-1 - CSVIGLSYEQYF TGCAGCGTTATCGGTCTCTCCTACGAGCAGTACTTC
TRBJ2-2 - TRBV5-4 TRBD1 CASSPRQGATNTGELFF TGTGCCAGCAGCCCAAGACAGGGGGCAACGAACACCGGGGAGCTGTTTTTT
TRBJ2-7 - TRBV27 - CASLRGQNSYEQYF TGTGCCAGCCTCCGCGGTCAGAACTCCTACGAGCAGTACTTC